This passage covers 30 T cell receptor beta chains from one sample sequenced in a study of T-cell memory formation after mild COVID-19. In TCRdb, the 5' RACE reads were re-called with MiXCR into one record per CDR3 protein. This table holds 200,000 to 300,000 distinct CDR3 sequences, 16% found once. Material for sequencing was PBMCs or a T cell subset sorted from them (not recorded which). These receptors came from a man younger than 35 who had mild COVID-19 (a few samples of this study predate the infection). Cell type and time point are not known.

V and J are TRBV20-1 and TRBJ1-1; 7 nucleotides line up with TRBD1. The V gene's germline CDR1 is DFQATT and CDR2 SNEGSKA (reference sequence). V dropped 5 bases and J dropped 6; count of bases not matched to a gene: 9. The CDR3 contains 13 residues. CDR3 residues: CSALPGGAPEAFF. The DNA for the CDR3 is TGCAGTGCTCTACCAGGGGGAGCACCTGAAGCTTTCTTT.

The rearrangement links TRBV3-1 to TRBJ2-1; 9 bases line up with TRBD2. The CDR3 loop spans 16 amino acids. V lost 3 bases, J lost 4 bases, and 7 bases stayed unmatched. Per germline, CDR1 LGHDT and CDR2 YNNKEL (reference sequence). The CDR3 reads CASSQAAGGAYNEQFF. CDR3 nucleotide sequence: TGTGCCAGCAGCCAGGCCGCGGGGGGGGCATACAATGAGCAGTTCTTC.

This clonotype was counted ten times or more. This chain uses TRBV12-3 or TRBV12-4 with TRBJ2-1, with D possibly matching TRBD2 (6 bases). The CDR3 totals 13 residues. Trimming left V 5 bases short and J 6 bases short, with 11 bases between. The CDR3 sequence: CASSPGLLNEQFF. The CDR3 region has the DNA TGTGCCAGCAGTCCGGGACTTCTCAATGAGCAGTTCTTC.

The chain couples TRBV5-5 to TRBJ1-2; D is unclear. Trimming left V 0 bases short and J 0 bases short, with 9 bases between. The V gene's germline CDR1 is SGHKS and CDR2 YYEKEE (reference sequence). This CDR3 region has 15 residues. The chain's CDR3 is CASSLEGLSNYGYTF. DNA of the CDR3: TGTGCCAGCAGCTTGGAAGGGCTATCTAACTATGGCTACACCTTC. Based on the CDR3 plus reference TRBV5-5 and TRBJ1-2, the full variable domain is DAGVTQSPTHLIKTRGQQVTLRCSPISGHKSVSWYQQVLGQGPQFIFQYYEKEERGRGNFPDRFSARQFPNYSSELNVNALLLGDSALYLCASSLEGLSNYGYTFGSGTRLTVV.

This clonotype was detected a few times. V and J are TRBV27 and TRBJ2-1, with D possibly being TRBD2 (7 bases). The germline V gene encodes CDR1 MNHEY and CDR2 SMNVEV (reference sequence). The CDR3 totals 16 residues. The V end was cut by 10 bases, the J end by 5 bases, with 24 bases between. CDR3 coding DNA: TGTGCCACCGCAACCGTGGGGGGGGCGCGGGACAATGAGCAGTTCTTC. Protein product: CATATVGGARDNEQFF.

There are many counts of this clonotype. The chain joins TRBV5-1 to TRBJ2-7; D gene ambiguous. Trimming left V 5 bases short and J 2 bases short, with 8 bases between. The CDR3 sequence is 12 residues long. Germline V gives CDR1 SGHRS, CDR2 YFSETQ. The CDR3 here is CASRRSPYEQYF. In DNA, the CDR3 is TGCGCCAGCAGACGATCCCCCTACGAGCAGTACTTC.

In this sample, this clonotype turned up a few times. This sequence joins TRBV7-2 and TRBJ1-1; TRBD1 is a possible D gene (5 bases). This CDR3 region has 15 residues. From germline, CDR1 is SGHTA and CDR2 FQGNSA. V lost 5 bases and J 5 bases, leaving 18 bases between the germline ends. CDR3 region: CASSPLTGRWTEAFF. CDR3 DNA: TGTGCCAGCAGCCCCCTGACGGGACGGTGGACTGAAGCTTTCTTT.

In its sample, this clonotype was seen a few times. This chain uses TRBV18 with TRBJ1-2; 7 nucleotides match TRBD1. The CDR3 is 15 amino acids. CDR1 KGHSH and CDR2 LQKENI come from the germline V gene. Trimming at V came to 1 base and at J to 2 bases, leaving 4 bases not matched to a gene. The CDR3: CASSPRQGRNYGYTF. The CDR3 nucleotides are TGTGCCAGCTCACCACGACAGGGAAGAAACTATGGCTACACCTTC.

In this sample, this clonotype turned up a few times. An end of the junction differs from the germline gene, which may be a read error. The chain links TRBV9 to TRBJ1-2, with 7 bases identical to TRBD1. From germline, CDR1 is SGDLS and CDR2 YYNGEE. The CDR3 is 13 residues long. CDR3 sequence reads: CASSAVGTGVLHF. The CDR3 DNA reads as TGTGCCAGCAGCGCAGTGGGAACAGGGGTCCTGCACTTC.

This clonotype turned up a few times. The chain joins TRBV28 to TRBJ1-5, with D possibly being TRBD1 (5 bases). The V end lost 5 bases, the J end lost 7 bases, and 9 bases lay between the germline ends. This CDR3 is 12 amino acids long. CDR1 and CDR2 (germline): MDHEN, SYDVKM. The CDR3: CASSTGGQPQHF. The CDR3 bases are TGTGCCAGCAGTACTGGGGGGCAGCCCCAGCATTTT.

This clonotype was seen repeatedly, ten times or more. This chain links TRBV24-1 with TRBJ2-5; unclear D gene. The CDR3 is made up of 15 amino acids. V lost 4 bases and J lost 5, with 16 bases in between. CDR1 and CDR2 from the germline V gene are KGHDR and SFDVKD. DNA for the CDR3: TGTGCCACCAGTGACTCCAGACCCGGGCATGAGACCCAGTACTTC. Translating it yields CATSDSRPGHETQYF.

The chain recombines TRBV7-2 with TRBJ2-5, with TRBD2 matching 9 bases. The CDR3 length is 15 residues. Germline CDR1 SGHTA, CDR2 FQGNSA. V dropped 5 bases and J dropped 4; count of bases not matched to a gene: 8. Here the CDR3 DNA reads TGTGCCAGCAGCCCCGCGGCGGGGGGGATAGAGACCCAGTACTTC. This codes for CASSPAAGGIETQYF.

The chain links TRBV9 to TRBJ2-1; 8 bases match TRBD1. After removal of 5 bases from V and 7 bases from J, the junction contained 8 bases not matched to a gene. The CDR3 is 14 residues long. Germline-derived CDR1 and CDR2 are SGDLS and YYNGEE. The CDR3: CASRGTGAFNEQFF. DNA of the CDR3: TGTGCCAGCAGGGGGACAGGAGCCTTTAATGAGCAGTTCTTC.

There are a few counts of this clonotype. The chain has TRBV7-9 and TRBJ2-5, with a tentative D call TRBD1 (6 bases). This CDR3 is built from 15 residues. Trimming removed 5 bases at V and 5 bases at J, with 18 bases between. CDR1 and CDR2 (germline): SEHNR, FQNEAQ (reference sequence). The CDR3 sequence is CASSPLSGGWETQYF. For the CDR3, the DNA is TGTGCCAGCAGCCCACTCTCTGGGGGCTGGGAGACCCAGTACTTC.

The chain carries TRBV5-1 and TRBJ2-1, with D tentatively TRBD1 (5 bases). CDR1 and CDR2 from the germline V gene are SGHRS and YFSETQ. V dropped 1 base and J dropped 3 bases, with 11 bases sitting between them. The CDR3 has 15 amino acids. CDR3 sequence reads: CASSLTDTHYNEQFF. As DNA, the CDR3 is TGCGCCAGCAGCTTGACGGACACCCACTACAATGAGCAGTTCTTC.

V gene TRBV4-3 combines with J gene TRBJ2-1; 9 bases are shared with TRBD1. Germline V CDR1 and CDR2: LGHNA, YSLEER. This CDR3 comprises 16 residues. V gave up 4 bases and J gave up 4 bases; unmatched junction bases: 8. The CDR3 nucleotides are TGCGCCAGCAGCCCCAGAACCGGGACAGGGTACAATGAGCAGTTCTTC. This sequence encodes CASSPRTGTGYNEQFF.

The chain carries TRBV24-1 and TRBJ2-1, with 8 bases identical to TRBD2. The germline V gene has CDR1 KGHDR and CDR2 SFDVKD. V shed 4 bases, J shed 2 bases, and the junction held 6 bases outside the gene matches. This CDR3 has 16 amino acids. The CDR3 coding sequence is TGTGCCACCAGTGACCATGCGGGGGGAGCCTACAATGAGCAGTTCTTC. It yields the protein CATSDHAGGAYNEQFF.

This clonotype was counted between two and nine times. The chain uses TRBV4-1 and TRBJ2-3; D is unclear. CDR3 length: 16 amino acids. V was pared by 3 bases and J by 0 bases, with 13 bases between. From germline, CDR1 is MGHRA and CDR2 YSYEKL. CDR3: CASSQEQQPSTDTQYF. DNA for the CDR3: TGCGCCAGCAGCCAGGAACAGCAACCTAGCACAGATACGCAGTATTTT.

V usage is TRBV28 and J usage is TRBJ2-5; D gene uncertain. Germline loops: CDR1 MDHEN, CDR2 SYDVKM. V was pared by 6 bases and J by 2 bases, with 7 bases between. This CDR3 has 12 residues. The DNA of the CDR3 is TGTGCCAGCAGGGCAGGACAAGAGACCCAGTACTTC. It is translated as CASRAGQETQYF.

This chain uses TRBV20-1 with TRBJ2-5, with D possibly being TRBD1 or TRBD2 (5 bases each). The germline V gene encodes CDR1 DFQATT and CDR2 SNEGSKA (reference sequence). The CDR3 is 11 residues long. V lost 6 bases and J lost 4, with 9 bases in between. CDR3: CSAVRGETQYF. The CDR3 bases are TGCAGTGCGGTGAGGGGAGAGACCCAGTACTTC.

The rearrangement uses TRBV25-1 and TRBJ2-3; TRBD1 aligns across 9 bases. Germline V gene data show CDR1 as MGHDK and CDR2 as SYGVNS. The CDR3 has 16 amino acids. Trimming cost V 3 bases and J 2 bases; bases outside gene matches: 6. In DNA form, the CDR3 reads TGTGCCAGCAGTGAGGGGGACAGGGCGATCACAGATACGCAGTATTTT. Residues: CASSEGDRAITDTQYF. The variable domain in full, completed from reference TRBV25-1 and TRBJ2-3, reads EADIYQTPRYLVIGTGKKITLECSQTMGHDKMYWYQQDPGMELHLIHYSYGVNSTEKGDLSSESTVSRIRTEHFPLTLESARPSHTSQYLCASSEGDRAITDTQYFGPGTRLTVL.

This clonotype showed up just a few times. This chain joins TRBV12-3 or TRBV12-4 and TRBJ1-4; TRBD1 agrees at 7 bases. The CDR3 has 15 amino acids. Unmatched junction bases numbered 5, after V lost 5 bases and J lost 2 bases. CDR3 protein: CASSPRQGTNEKLFF. The CDR3 coding sequence is TGTGCCAGCAGTCCCCGACAGGGTACTAATGAAAAACTGTTTTTT.

The chain is built from TRBV24-1 and TRBJ2-1; the D call may be TRBD1 or TRBD2 (5 bases each). Germline V gives CDR1 KGHDR, CDR2 SFDVKD. The CDR3 is 16 amino acids. Trimming removed 3 bases at V and 0 bases at J, with 11 bases between. CDR3 in amino acids: CATSDSGTTSYNEQFF. CDR3 sequence (DNA): TGTGCCACCAGTGATAGTGGGACCACCTCCTACAATGAGCAGTTCTTC.

This clonotype was detected many times. The V gene is TRBV29-1, the J gene TRBJ2-7; D gene ambiguous. Germline CDR1 SQVTM, CDR2 ANQGSEA. Between the trimmed V and J ends, which lost 0 bases and 7 bases, there was a span of 10 bases. The CDR3 has 12 amino acids. The CDR3 sequence: CSVEDFAAEQYF. CDR3 in DNA: TGCAGCGTTGAAGATTTCGCGGCAGAGCAGTACTTC.

The CDR3 loop is CASSLGQGNYNSPLHF. The CDR3 region has the DNA TGTGCCAGCAGCTTAGGCCAGGGAAACTATAATTCACCCCTCCACTTT. The chain has TRBV11-2 and TRBJ1-6; perhaps TRBD1 as D (5 bases). Per the germline V gene, CDR1 is SGHAT and CDR2 is FQNNGV. Trimming left V 1 base short and J 3 bases short, with 10 bases between. This CDR3 is built from 16 residues.

The sample holds a few counts of this clonotype. V usage is TRBV7-2 and J usage is TRBJ2-2; the D gene is possibly TRBD2 (5 bases). The V end was cut by 4 bases, the J end by 6 bases, with 12 bases between. The length of the CDR3 is 14 residues. Germline V gene data show CDR1 as SGHTA and CDR2 as FQGNSA. This chain's CDR3 is CASSSSEVPGELFF. CDR3 bases: TGTGCCAGCAGCTCTTCGGAGGTCCCCGGGGAGCTGTTTTTT. Variable domain in full (rest from reference TRBV7-2 and TRBJ2-2): GAGVSQSPSNKVTEKGKDVELRCDPISGHTALYWYRQSLGQGLEFLIYFQGNSAPDKSGLPSDRFSAERTGGSVSTLTIQRTQQEDSAVYLCASSSSEVPGELFFGEGSRLTVL.

This chain uses TRBV4-2 with TRBJ2-7, with a weak D call TRBD1 (6 bases). CDR1 and CDR2 (germline): LGHNA, YNFKEQ. Trimming shortened V by 4 bases and J by 5 bases, and 12 bases separated the two germline ends. CDR3 length: 13 residues. DNA of the CDR3: TGTGCCAGCAGCCGCGAGGCAGGGGACGAGCAGTACTTC. Protein sequence: CASSREAGDEQYF.

Only a few counts were recorded for this clonotype. The chain combines TRBV12-3 or TRBV12-4 with TRBJ2-7, with D tentatively TRBD1 (5 bases). The length of the CDR3 is 13 residues. The V end lost 1 base, the J end lost 6 bases, and 10 bases lay between the germline ends. The CDR3 is CASSLVRGGEQYV. DNA of the CDR3: TGTGCCAGCAGTTTAGTAAGGGGCGGCGAGCAGTACGTC.

This clonotype has more than one count but fewer than ten. This chain connects TRBV4-3 to TRBJ2-3; D gene uncertain. Trimming took off 2 bases at V and 0 bases at J, with 18 bases between the two ends. The length of the CDR3 is 18 residues. Germline V gene data show CDR1 as LGHNA and CDR2 as YSLEER. The CDR3 region has the DNA TGCGCCAGCAGCCAACGGGCAGTTTCCCCAGAAAGCACAGATACGCAGTATTTT. Its translation is CASSQRAVSPESTDTQYF.

This clonotype was recorded only once. The chain links TRBV24-1 to TRBJ1-2; 9 positions agree with TRBD1. V dropped 3 bases and J dropped 1; count of bases not matched to a gene: 2. There are 15 residues in the CDR3. Germline-derived CDR1 and CDR2 are KGHDR and SFDVKD. For the CDR3, the DNA is TGTGCCACCAGTGATCCGGGACAGGGTAACTATGGCTACACCTTC. Translated: CATSDPGQGNYGYTF.